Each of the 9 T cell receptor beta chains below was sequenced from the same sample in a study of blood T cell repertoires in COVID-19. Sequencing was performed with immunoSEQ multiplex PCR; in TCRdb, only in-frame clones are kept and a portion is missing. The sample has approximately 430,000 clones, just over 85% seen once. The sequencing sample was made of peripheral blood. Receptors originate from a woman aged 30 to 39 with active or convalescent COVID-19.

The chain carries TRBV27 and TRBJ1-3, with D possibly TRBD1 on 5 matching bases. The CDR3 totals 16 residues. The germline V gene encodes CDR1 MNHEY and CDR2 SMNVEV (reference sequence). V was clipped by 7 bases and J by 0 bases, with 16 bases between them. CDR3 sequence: CASKDPRGLSGNTIYF. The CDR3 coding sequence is TGTGCCAGCAAAGACCCTAGGGGACTCTCTGGAAACACCATATATTTT.

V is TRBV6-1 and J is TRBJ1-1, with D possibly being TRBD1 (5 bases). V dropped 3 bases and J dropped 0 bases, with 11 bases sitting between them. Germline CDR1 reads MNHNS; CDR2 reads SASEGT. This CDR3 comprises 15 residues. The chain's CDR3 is CASSEVVTVNTEAFF. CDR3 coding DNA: TGTGCCAGCAGTGAGGTAGTGACAGTGAACACTGAAGCTTTCTTT.

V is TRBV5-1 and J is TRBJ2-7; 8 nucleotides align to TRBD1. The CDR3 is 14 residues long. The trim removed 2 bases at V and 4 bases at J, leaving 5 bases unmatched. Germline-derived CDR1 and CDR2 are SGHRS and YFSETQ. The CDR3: CASSFRTGTYEQYF. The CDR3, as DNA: TGCGCCAGCAGCTTCCGGACAGGGACTTACGAGCAGTACTTC.

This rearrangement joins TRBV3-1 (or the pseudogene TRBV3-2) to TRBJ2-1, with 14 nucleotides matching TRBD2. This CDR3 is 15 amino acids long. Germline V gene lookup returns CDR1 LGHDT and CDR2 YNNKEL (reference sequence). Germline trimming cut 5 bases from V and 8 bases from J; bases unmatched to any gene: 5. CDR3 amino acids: CASSFRLAGGDEQFF. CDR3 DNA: TGTGCCAGCAGCTTCCGACTAGCGGGAGGGGATGAGCAGTTCTTC.

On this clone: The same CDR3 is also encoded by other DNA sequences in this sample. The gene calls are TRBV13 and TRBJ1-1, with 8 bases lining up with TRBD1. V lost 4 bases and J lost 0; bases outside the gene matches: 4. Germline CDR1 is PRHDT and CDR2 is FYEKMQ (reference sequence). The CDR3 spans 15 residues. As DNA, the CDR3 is TGTGCCAGCAGCTGGGCGGACAGGGTGAACACTGAAGCTTTCTTT. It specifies CASSWADRVNTEAFF.

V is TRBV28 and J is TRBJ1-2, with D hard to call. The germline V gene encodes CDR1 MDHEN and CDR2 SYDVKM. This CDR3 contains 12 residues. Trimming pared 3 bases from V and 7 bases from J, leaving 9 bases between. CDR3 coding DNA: TGTGCCAGCAGTTTCTCCGTGCGTGGCTACACCTTC. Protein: CASSFSVRGYTF.

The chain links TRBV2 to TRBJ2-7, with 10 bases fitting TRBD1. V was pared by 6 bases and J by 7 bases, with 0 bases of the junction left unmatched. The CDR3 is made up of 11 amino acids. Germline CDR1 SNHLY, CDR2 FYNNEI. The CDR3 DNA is TGTGCCAGCAGGGGACAGGGGGAGCAGTACTTC. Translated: CASRGQGEQYF.

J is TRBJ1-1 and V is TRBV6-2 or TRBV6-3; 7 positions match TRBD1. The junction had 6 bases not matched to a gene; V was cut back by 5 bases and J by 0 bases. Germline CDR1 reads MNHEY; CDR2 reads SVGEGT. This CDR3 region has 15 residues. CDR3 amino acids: CASSAVDRVNTEAFF. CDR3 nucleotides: TGTGCCAGCAGTGCAGTCGACAGGGTGAACACTGAAGCTTTCTTT.

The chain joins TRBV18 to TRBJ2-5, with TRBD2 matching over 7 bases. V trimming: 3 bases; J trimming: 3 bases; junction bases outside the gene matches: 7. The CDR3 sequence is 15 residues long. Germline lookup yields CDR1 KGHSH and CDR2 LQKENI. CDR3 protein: CASSPTSWAEETQYF. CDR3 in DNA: TGTGCCAGCTCACCGACTAGCTGGGCTGAAGAGACCCAGTACTTC.